This T cell receptor beta chain was obtained from a study of blood T cell repertoires in COVID-19 (dated by TCRdb to about 2020). Regarding the research as a whole: Samples covering the acute and convalescent phases of COVID-19 were provided by collaborators in the United States, Italy and Spain. The material from the prospective study consisted of cDNA or gDNA derived from T cells, B-cell-depleted T cells, or PBMCs. Deeply sampled blood TCRbeta repertoires from subjects exposed to, actively infected with, or recovered from COVID-19 were included in the dataset. The repertoires were released in a freely available public database intended as a resource for research on the immune response to SARS-CoV-2. Samples were obtained from the ongoing ImmuneRACE study (first 160 participants) and from some 1,200 subjects provided by 6 global collaborators. A de-identified subject ID, COVID-19 status, age in years and sex were almost always included in the sample metadata. Where available, HLA class I and class II types were taken from metadata supplied by the sample provider and were not determined by assay-based typing.

Summary of the overall study and its limitations: Clinical and demographic metadata were provided uncurated, with the amount varying by source and participant.

Including the terminal cysteine and phenylalanine, the CDR3 comprises 12 residues. The sequence is cut down to CDR3 DNA, 36 bases in frame from base 1. V is pared back by 3 bases and J by 4 bases, with 8 bases lying between the germline termini. CDR1 SGHRS and CDR2 YFSETQ were looked up in the germline V gene. TCRbeta CDR3 regions were amplified from genomic DNA using the immunoSEQ Assay, a bias-controlled multiplex PCR. The study's processing was this. The number of nucleated cells in each sample was estimated by amplification of reference gene primers within the assay. To quantify the absolute abundance of each unique TCRbeta CDR3 rearrangement, sequence reads were collapsed and filtered. Productive Simpson clonality was computed per sample as the square root of Simpson's diversity index over productive rearrangements. The immuneACCESS repertoire file appears here via TCRdb, limited to in-frame rearrangements. These files lack a portion of the clones; in checked studies, under half of the deficit traces to unresolved V genes, and the cause of the others is not known. V and J calls and clone size are as listed in that table; D and trimming were resolved from the DNA. This sample lists around 250,000 clones; 80% to 90% were detected once. Jointly, the top ten make up under 6.5% of the sample.

Collaborating institutions collected whole blood in K2EDTA tubes following their own protocols. For TCRbeta analysis, collaborators shipped samples as frozen whole blood, isolated PBMCs, or DNA extracted from either of those sample types. Worth noting for this clone: The antigen it binds to is not known. No much larger clone exists at a distance of one base, and base qualities are not known.

The sample was peripheral blood. The chain employs TRBV5-1 and TRBJ2-7, with an unclear D gene assignment. The sequence came from a man between 60 and 75 years old with acute or convalescent COVID-19. The bases read TGCGCCAGCAGCTCGGAGTCGTACGAGCAGTACTTC. Its amino acids are CASSSESYEQYF.